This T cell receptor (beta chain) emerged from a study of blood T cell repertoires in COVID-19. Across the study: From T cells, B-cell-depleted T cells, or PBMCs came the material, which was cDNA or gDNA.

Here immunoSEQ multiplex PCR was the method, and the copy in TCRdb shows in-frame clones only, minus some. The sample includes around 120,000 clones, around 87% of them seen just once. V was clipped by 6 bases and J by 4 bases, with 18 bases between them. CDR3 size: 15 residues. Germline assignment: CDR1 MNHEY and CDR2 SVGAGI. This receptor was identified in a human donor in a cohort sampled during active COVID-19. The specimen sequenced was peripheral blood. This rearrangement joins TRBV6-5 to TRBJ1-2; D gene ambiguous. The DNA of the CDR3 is TGTGCCAGCAGCCGCCCTGGACGGGGTGGCTATGGCTACACCTTC. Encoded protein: CASSRPGRGGYGYTF.